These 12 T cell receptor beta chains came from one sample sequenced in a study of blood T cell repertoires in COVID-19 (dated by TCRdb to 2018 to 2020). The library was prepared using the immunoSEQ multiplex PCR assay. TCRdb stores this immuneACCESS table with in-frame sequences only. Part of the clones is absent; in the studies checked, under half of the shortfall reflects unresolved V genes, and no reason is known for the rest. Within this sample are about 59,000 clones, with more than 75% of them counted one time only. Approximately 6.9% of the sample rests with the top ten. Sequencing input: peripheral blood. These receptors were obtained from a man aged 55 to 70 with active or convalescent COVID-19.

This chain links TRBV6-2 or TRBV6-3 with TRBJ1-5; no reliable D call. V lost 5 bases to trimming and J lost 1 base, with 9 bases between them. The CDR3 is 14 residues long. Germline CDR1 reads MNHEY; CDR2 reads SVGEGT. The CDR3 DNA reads TGTGCCAGCAGTCAGGTGGGCAGCAATCAGCCCCAGCATTTT. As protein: CASSQVGSNQPQHF.

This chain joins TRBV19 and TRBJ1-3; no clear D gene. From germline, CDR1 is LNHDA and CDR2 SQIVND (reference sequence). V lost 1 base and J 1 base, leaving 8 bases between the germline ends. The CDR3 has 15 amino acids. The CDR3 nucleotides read TGTGCCAGTAGTATAGGGACTCCTTCTGGAAACACCATATATTTT. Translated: CASSIGTPSGNTIYF.

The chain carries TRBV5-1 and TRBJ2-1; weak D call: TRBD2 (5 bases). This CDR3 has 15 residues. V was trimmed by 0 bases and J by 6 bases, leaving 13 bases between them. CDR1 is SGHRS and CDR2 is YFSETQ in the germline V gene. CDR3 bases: TGCGCCAGCAGCTTGGACGGGGAGCGCGGCAATGAGCAGTTCTTC. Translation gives CASSLDGERGNEQFF.

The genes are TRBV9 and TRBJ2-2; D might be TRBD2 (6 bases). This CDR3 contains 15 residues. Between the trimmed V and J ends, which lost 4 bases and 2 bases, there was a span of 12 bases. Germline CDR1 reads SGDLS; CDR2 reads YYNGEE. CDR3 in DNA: TGTGCCAGCAGCTCCACCGGGACTAACACCGGGGAGCTGTTTTTT. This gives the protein CASSSTGTNTGELFF.

CDR3 protein: CASSLGLTGYSSGANVLTF. The CDR3 DNA follows: TGTGCCAGCAGCTTAGGATTAACAGGGTATTCGTCTGGGGCCAACGTCCTGACTTTC. The chain recombines TRBV7-9 with TRBJ2-6, with D perhaps TRBD1 (6 bases). CDR3 length equals 19 residues. From germline, CDR1 is SEHNR and CDR2 FQNEAQ (reference sequence). The germline V and J ends were trimmed by 1 base and 1 base, with 17 bases remaining between them.

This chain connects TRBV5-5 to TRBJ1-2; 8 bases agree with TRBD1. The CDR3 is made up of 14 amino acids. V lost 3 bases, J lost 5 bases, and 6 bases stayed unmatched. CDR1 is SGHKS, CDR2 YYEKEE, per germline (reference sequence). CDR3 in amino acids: CASSSGQGQYGYTF. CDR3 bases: TGTGCCAGCAGCTCCGGACAGGGTCAGTATGGCTACACCTTC. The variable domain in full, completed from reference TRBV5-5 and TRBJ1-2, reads DAGVTQSPTHLIKTRGQQVTLRCSPISGHKSVSWYQQVLGQGPQFIFQYYEKEERGRGNFPDRFSARQFPNYSSELNVNALLLGDSALYLCASSSGQGQYGYTFGSGTRLTVV.

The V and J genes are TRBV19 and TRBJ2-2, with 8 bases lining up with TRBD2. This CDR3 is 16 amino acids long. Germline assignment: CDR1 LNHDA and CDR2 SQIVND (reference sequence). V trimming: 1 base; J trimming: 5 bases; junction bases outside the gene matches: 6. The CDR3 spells CASSIAGGAVTGELFF. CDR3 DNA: TGTGCCAGTAGTATAGCCGGGGGGGCGGTGACCGGGGAGCTGTTTTTT.

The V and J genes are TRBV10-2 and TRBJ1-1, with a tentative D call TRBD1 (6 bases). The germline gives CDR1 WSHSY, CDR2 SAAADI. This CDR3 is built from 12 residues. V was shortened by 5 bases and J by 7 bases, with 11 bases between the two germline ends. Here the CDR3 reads CASSQGTYEAFF. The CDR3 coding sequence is TGCGCCAGCAGTCAGGGGACCTATGAAGCTTTCTTT.

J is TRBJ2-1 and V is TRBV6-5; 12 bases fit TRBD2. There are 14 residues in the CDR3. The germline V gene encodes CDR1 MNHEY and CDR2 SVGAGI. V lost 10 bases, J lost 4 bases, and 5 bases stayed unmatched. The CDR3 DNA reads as TGTGCCACCCTAGCGGGGGGGACATACAATGAGCAGTTCTTC. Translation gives CATLAGGTYNEQFF.

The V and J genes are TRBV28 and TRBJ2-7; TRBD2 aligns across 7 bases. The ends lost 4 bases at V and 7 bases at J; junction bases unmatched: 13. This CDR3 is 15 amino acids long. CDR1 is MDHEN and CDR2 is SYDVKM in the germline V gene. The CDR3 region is CASSSLAGTSPEQYF. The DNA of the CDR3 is TGTGCCAGCAGTTCCTTAGCGGGTACTTCTCCTGAGCAGTACTTC.

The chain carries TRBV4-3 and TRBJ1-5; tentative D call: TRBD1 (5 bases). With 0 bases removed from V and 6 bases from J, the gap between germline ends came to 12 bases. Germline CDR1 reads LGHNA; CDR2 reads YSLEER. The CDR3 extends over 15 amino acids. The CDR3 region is CASSQDSGIGQPQHF. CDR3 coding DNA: TGCGCCAGCAGCCAAGATTCAGGGATAGGTCAGCCCCAGCATTTT.

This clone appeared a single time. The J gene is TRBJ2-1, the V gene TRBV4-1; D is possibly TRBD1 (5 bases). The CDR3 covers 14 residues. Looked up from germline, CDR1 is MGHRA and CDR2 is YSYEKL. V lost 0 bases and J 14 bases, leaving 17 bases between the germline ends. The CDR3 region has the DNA TGCGCCAGCAGCCAAGAGGACGCCAGGGTGCAAAAGTTCTTC. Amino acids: CASSQEDARVQKFF.